A selection of T cell receptor beta chains follows, all from one sample in a study of cytomegalovirus exposure and HLA in healthy donors. Clones were read by immunoSEQ multiplex PCR, and TCRdb kept only the in-frame ones, dropping some. The sample yields approximately 110,000 clones, about 88% seen once. Sequenced input: PBMCs. The origin of the receptors is a woman under 30 in good health and CMV-seropositive. Both conserved end residues are part of each CDR3. Fields, in order: J gene, clone size, V gene, D gene, CDR3 DNA, CDR3 protein. D genes are given only for firm matches. Not all rows give a size; the values are once, few, many and, for expanded clones, a class.

J: TRBJ2-7; size: once; V: TRBV4-1; D: TRBD2; DNA: TGCGCCAGCAGCCAAGATGGAGTGGGCGGGAGGGGGTACGAGCAGTACTTC; CDR3: CASSQDGVGGRGYEQYF
J: TRBJ2-5; size: -; V: TRBV2; D: -; DNA: TGTGCCAGCAGGGTGGACAGGGAGGGGGAGACCCAGTACTTC; CDR3: CASRVDREGETQYF
J: TRBJ2-2; size: -; V: TRBV5-3; D: -; DNA: TGTGCCAGAAGCCGTCGCAGGGCGAACACCGGGGAGCTGTTTTTT; CDR3: CARSRRRANTGELFF
J: TRBJ1-2; size: -; V: TRBV7-9; D: -; DNA: TGTGCCAGCAGCTTACTCCTCGGAGGGACTAACTATGGCTACACCTTC; CDR3: CASSLLLGGTNYGYTF
J: TRBJ1-1; size: -; V: TRBV5-1; D: TRBD1; DNA: TGCGCCAGCAGCTTGGTGGGGACAGGGAACACTGAAGCTTTCTTT; CDR3: CASSLVGTGNTEAFF
J: TRBJ2-2; size: -; V: TRBV5-1; D: TRBD2; DNA: TGCGCCAGCAGCTTGGGTGGCCTAGCGGGAGTTTTGGGGGCCGAAGGGGAGCTGTTTTTT; CDR3: CASSLGGLAGVLGAEGELFF
J: TRBJ2-7; size: few; V: TRBV5-6; D: -; DNA: TGTGCCAGCAGCTTCTTTGTCCCACCGACTTCACAGGGCTACGAGCAGTACTTC; CDR3: CASSFFVPPTSQGYEQYF
J: TRBJ2-1; size: -; V: TRBV9; D: -; DNA: TGTGCCAGCAGCTACGCCCCTGGGCGTGAGCAGTTCTTC; CDR3: CASSYAPGREQFF
J: TRBJ1-4; size: -; V: TRBV19; D: -; DNA: TGTGCCAGTAGTGATCCAGGGCTAACAGGGGAAAAACTGTTTTTT; CDR3: CASSDPGLTGEKLFF
J: TRBJ2-1; size: -; V: TRBV7-9; D: -; DNA: TGTGCCAGCAGTTGGACAGAATACAATGAGCAGTTCTTC; CDR3: CASSWTEYNEQFF
J: TRBJ2-7; size: -; V: TRBV28; D: TRBD1; DNA: TGTGCCAGCAGACCACCGGGACAGGGTTCCCCTTACGAGCAGTACTTC; CDR3: CASRPPGQGSPYEQYF
J: TRBJ2-3; size: -; V: TRBV19; D: TRBD2; DNA: TGTGCCAGTAGAACTAGCGGGAACCTACCAGATACGCAGTATTTT; CDR3: CASRTSGNLPDTQYF
J: TRBJ1-4; size: -; V: TRBV7-9; D: -; DNA: TGTGCCAGCAGCCGACGGGAGGGGAATGAAAAACTGTTTTTT; CDR3: CASSRREGNEKLFF
J: TRBJ2-7; size: -; V: TRBV5-1; D: -; DNA: TGCGCCAGCAGCCAAGGACAGTCAGGGAACTACGAGCAGTACTTC; CDR3: CASSQGQSGNYEQYF
J: TRBJ2-7; size: -; V: TRBV19; D: TRBD1; DNA: TGTGCCAGTAGCCCGGGACAGGGTAGCGAGCAGTACTTC; CDR3: CASSPGQGSEQYF
J: TRBJ2-2; size: once; V: TRBV30; D: -; DNA: TGTGCCTGGAGTGTTTGGGCCTCGAACACCGGGGAGCTGTTTTTT; CDR3: CAWSVWASNTGELFF
J: TRBJ2-6; size: -; V: TRBV5-1; D: -; DNA: TGCGCCAGCAGCTTGGATTTCGAGTCCTCTGGGGCCAACGTCCTGACTTTC; CDR3: CASSLDFESSGANVLTF
J: TRBJ2-1; size: -; V: TRBV28; D: -; DNA: TGTGCCAGCAGTTTATTCGGCGGGGGCCGTGTAAGGTCCTACAATGAGCAGTTCTTC; CDR3: CASSLFGGGRVRSYNEQFF
J: TRBJ2-1; size: -; V: TRBV11-3; D: TRBD2; DNA: TGTGCCAGCAGCCCTGGGGGTAGCGGGAGAGGAAGGGAGCAGTTCTTC; CDR3: CASSPGGSGRGREQFF
J: TRBJ2-1; size: -; V: TRBV9; D: TRBD1; DNA: TGTGCCAGCAGCGAGGCCAACCGGGACAGGGGACCAAGCTCCTACAATGAGCAGTTCTTC; CDR3: CASSEANRDRGPSSYNEQFF
J: TRBJ2-5; size: -; V: TRBV30; D: TRBD1; DNA: TGTGCCTGGACCGGACAGGAACAAGAGACCCAGTACTTC; CDR3: CAWTGQEQETQYF
J: TRBJ2-5; size: -; V: TRBV7-6; D: -; DNA: TGTGCCAGCAGCTTAGGGGCGGAGACCCAGTACTTC; CDR3: CASSLGAETQYF
J: TRBJ2-7; size: -; V: TRBV11-2; D: TRBD2; DNA: TGTGCCAGCAGCTTCCGGGAGGACTCCCCCGAGCAGTACTTC; CDR3: CASSFREDSPEQYF
J: TRBJ2-1; size: once; V: TRBV20-1; D: -; DNA: TGCAGTGCTAGTCCCCTCCATGAGCAGTTCTTC; CDR3: CSASPLHEQFF
J: TRBJ1-5; size: -; V: TRBV7-9; D: TRBD1; DNA: TGTGCCAGCAGCCGGATCAGGGGGTCGGGTCAGCCCCAGCATTTT; CDR3: CASSRIRGSGQPQHF
J: TRBJ2-1; size: -; V: TRBV28; D: -; DNA: TGTGCCAGCATCCCCAGGCCAGGTCAAGGCGATGAGCAGTTCTTC; CDR3: CASIPRPGQGDEQFF
J: TRBJ2-7; size: -; V: TRBV19; D: TRBD2; DNA: TGTGCCAGCACTAGCGGGGGGCCCTACGAGCAGTACTTC; CDR3: CASTSGGPYEQYF
J: TRBJ2-4; size: -; V: TRBV5-6; D: -; DNA: TGTGCCAGCAGGTCCTCCGACATTCAGTACTTC; CDR3: CASRSSDIQYF
J: TRBJ2-1; size: -; V: TRBV5-4; D: TRBD1; DNA: TGTGCCAGCAGTTTTGGGGGACAGGGGACCTACAATGAGCAGTTCTTC; CDR3: CASSFGGQGTYNEQFF
J: TRBJ2-3; size: -; V: TRBV2; D: -; DNA: TGTGCCAGCAGTGACATGTCAGGGGCTTACACAGATACGCAGTATTTT; CDR3: CASSDMSGAYTDTQYF